This T cell receptor (beta chain) was sequenced for a study of chemoradiotherapy in HPV16-positive cancers. Study-level points and caveats: Non-HPV-specific T cells did not expand in tumors during treatment, whereas candidate HPV-specific clones and E7-related motifs did.

Repertoires were generated with immunoSEQ multiplex PCR, while TCRdb's copy carries only in-frame clones and drops some. The top ten clones hold roughly 28% of a sample with some 5,400 clones, 76% of them seen once. About this clone itself: Its antigen is as yet unknown.

The clonotype originates from a human donor with HPV-associated anogenital cancer. Sample collection occurred from a patient who underwent chemoradiotherapy.

The CDR3: CASSKVRPGQGREQYV. In DNA, the CDR3 is TGTGCCAGCAGCAAAGTAAGACCGGGACAAGGGCGCGAGCAGTACGTC. This chain connects TRBV21-1 to TRBJ2-7; the table names TRBD1, a call not compared with the DNA. TRBV21-1 is flagged as a pseudogene. This CDR3 spans 16 amino acids.